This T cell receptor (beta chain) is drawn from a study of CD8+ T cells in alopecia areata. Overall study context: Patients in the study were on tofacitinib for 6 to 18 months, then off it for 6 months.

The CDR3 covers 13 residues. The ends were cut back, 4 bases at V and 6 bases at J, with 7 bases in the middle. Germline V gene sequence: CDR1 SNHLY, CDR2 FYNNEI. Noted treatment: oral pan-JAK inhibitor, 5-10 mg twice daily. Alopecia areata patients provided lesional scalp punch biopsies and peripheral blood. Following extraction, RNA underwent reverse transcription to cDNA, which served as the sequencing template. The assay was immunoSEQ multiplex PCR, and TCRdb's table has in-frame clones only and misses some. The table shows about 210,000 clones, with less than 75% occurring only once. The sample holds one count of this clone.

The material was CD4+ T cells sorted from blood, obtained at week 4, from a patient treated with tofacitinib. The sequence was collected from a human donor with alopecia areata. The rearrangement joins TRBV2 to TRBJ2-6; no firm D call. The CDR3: CASSVREANVLTF. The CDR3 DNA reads TGTGCCAGCAGTGTTCGCGAGGCCAACGTCCTGACTTTC.